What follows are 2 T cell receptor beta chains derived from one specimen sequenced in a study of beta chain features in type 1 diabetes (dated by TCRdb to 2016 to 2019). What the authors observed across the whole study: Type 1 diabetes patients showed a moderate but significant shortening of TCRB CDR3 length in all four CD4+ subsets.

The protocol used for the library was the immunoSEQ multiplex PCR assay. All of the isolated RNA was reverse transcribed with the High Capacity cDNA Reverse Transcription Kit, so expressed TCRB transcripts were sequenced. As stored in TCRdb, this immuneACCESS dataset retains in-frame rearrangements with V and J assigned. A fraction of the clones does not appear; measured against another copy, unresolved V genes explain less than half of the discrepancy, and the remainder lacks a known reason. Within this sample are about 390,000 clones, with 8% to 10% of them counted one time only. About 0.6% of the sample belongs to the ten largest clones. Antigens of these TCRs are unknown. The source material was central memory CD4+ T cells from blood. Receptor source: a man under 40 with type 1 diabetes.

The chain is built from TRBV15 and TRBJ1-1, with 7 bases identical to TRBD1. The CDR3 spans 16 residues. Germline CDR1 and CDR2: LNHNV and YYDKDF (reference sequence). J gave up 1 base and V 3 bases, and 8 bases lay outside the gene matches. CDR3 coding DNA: TGTGCCACCAGCAGTTGGGACAGTAGGGCGAACACTGAAGCTTTCTTT. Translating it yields CATSSWDSRANTEAFF. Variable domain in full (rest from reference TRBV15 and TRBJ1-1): DAMVIQNPRYQVTQFGKPVTLSCSQTLNHNVMYWYQQKSSQAPKLLFHYYDKDFNNEADTPDNFQSRRPNTSFCFLDIRSPGLGDTAMYLCATSSWDSRANTEAFFGQGTRLTVV.

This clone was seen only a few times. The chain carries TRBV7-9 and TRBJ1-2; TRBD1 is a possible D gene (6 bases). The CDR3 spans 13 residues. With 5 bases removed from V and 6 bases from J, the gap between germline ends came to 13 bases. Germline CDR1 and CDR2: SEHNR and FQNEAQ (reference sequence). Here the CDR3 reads CASSRGGADGYTF. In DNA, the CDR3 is TGTGCCAGCAGCCGAGGGGGGGCGGATGGCTACACCTTC. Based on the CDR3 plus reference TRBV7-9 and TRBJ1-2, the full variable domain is DTGVSQNPRHKITKRGQNVTFRCDPISEHNRLYWYRQTLGQGPEFLTYFQNEAQLEKSRLLSDRFSAERPKGSFSTLEIQRTEQGDSAMYLCASSRGGADGYTFGSGTRLTVV.